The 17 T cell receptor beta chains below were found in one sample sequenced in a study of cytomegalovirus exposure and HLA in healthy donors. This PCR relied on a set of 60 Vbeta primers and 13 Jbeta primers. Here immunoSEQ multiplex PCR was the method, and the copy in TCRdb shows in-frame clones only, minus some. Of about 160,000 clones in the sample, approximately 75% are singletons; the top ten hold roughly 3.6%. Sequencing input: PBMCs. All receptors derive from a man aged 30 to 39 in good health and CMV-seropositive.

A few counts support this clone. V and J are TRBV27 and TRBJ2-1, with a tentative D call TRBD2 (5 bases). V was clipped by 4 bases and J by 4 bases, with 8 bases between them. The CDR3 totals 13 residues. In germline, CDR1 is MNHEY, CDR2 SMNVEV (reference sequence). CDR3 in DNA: TGTGCCAGCAGTTACGGGATTTACAATGAGCAGTTCTTC. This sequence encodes CASSYGIYNEQFF.

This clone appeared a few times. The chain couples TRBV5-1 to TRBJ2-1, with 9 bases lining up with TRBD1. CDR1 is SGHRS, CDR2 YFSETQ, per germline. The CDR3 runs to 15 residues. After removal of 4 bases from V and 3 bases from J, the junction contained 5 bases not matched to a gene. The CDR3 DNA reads TGCGCCAGCAGCGACGGGACAGGGTACTACAATGAGCAGTTCTTC. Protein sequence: CASSDGTGYYNEQFF.

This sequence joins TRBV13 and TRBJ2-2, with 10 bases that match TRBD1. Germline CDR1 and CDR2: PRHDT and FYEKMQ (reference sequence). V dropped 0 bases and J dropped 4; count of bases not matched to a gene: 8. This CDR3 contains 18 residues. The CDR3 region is CASSLGRMTGGFTGELFF. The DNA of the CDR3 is TGTGCCAGCAGCTTAGGCCGGATGACAGGGGGCTTCACCGGGGAGCTGTTTTTT.

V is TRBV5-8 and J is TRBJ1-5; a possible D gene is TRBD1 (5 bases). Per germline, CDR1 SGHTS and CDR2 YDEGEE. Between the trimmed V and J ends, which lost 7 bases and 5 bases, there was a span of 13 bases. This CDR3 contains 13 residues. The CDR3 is CASLPGIDQPQHF. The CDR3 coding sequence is TGTGCCAGCCTACCAGGGATTGATCAGCCCCAGCATTTT.

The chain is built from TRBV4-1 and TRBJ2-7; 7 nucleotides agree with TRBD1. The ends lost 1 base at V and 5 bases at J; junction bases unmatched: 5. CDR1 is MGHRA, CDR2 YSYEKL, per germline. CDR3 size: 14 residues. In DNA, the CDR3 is TGCGCCAGCAGCCAAGCCGACAGGGCCAACGAGCAGTACTTC. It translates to CASSQADRANEQYF.

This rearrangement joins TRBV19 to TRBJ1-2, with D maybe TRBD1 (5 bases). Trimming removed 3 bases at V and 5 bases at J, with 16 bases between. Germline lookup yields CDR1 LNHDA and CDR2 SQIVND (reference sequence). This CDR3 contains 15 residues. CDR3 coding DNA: TGTGCCAGTAGTATTTCAAAGGGGCAGGGATATGGCTACACCTTC. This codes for CASSISKGQGYGYTF.

DNA for the CDR3: TGTGCCAGCAGTTACTCCGGGACTACCAACGAGCAGTACTTC. Protein product: CASSYSGTTNEQYF. V usage is TRBV6-6 and J usage is TRBJ2-7, with 7 bases lining up with TRBD2. The CDR3 runs to 14 residues. From germline, CDR1 is MNHNY and CDR2 SVGAGI (reference sequence). J gave up 5 bases and V 0 bases, and 4 bases lay outside the gene matches.

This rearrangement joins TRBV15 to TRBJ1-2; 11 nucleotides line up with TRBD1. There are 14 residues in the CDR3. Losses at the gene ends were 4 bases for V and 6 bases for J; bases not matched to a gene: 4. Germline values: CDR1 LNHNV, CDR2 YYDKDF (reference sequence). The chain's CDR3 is CATSTGQGAHGYTF. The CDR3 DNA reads TGTGCCACCAGCACCGGACAGGGGGCACATGGCTACACCTTC.

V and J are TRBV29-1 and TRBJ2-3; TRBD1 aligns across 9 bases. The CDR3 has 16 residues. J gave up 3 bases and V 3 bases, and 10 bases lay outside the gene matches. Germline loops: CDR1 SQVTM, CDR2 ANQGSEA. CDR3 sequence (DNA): TGCAGCGTTGATTTGGGGACAGGGTACAGGACAGATACGCAGTATTTT. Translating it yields CSVDLGTGYRTDTQYF.

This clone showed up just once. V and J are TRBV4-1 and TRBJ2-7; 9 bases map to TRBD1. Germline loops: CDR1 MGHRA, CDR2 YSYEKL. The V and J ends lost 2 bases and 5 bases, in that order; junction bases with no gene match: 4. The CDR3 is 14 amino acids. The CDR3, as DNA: TGCGCCAGCAGCCAACCCGGGACAGGGAACGAGCAGTACTTC. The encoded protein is CASSQPGTGNEQYF.

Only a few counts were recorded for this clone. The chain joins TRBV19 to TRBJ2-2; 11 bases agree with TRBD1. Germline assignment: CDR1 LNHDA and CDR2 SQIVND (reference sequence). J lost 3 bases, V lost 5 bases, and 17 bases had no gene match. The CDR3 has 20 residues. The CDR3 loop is CASSPPPWTGGMVYTGELFF. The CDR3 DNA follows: TGTGCCAGTAGTCCACCCCCATGGACAGGGGGCATGGTTTACACCGGGGAGCTGTTTTTT. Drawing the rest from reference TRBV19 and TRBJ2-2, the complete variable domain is DGGITQSPKYLFRKEGQNVTLSCEQNLNHDAMYWYRQDPGQGLRLIYYSQIVNDFQKGDIAEGYSVSREKKESFPLTVTSAQKNPTAFYLCASSPPPWTGGMVYTGELFFGEGSRLTVL.

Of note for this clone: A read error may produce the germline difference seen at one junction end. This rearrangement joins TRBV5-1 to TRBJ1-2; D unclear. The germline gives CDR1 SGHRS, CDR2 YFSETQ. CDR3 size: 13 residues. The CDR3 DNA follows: TGCGCCAGCGGCTTTGGAGACGACTATGGCTACACCTTC. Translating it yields CASGFGDDYGYTF.

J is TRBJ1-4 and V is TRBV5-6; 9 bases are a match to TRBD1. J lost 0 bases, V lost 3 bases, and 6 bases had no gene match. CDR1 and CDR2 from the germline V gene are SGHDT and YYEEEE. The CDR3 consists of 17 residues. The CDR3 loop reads CASSSRTGEATNEKLFF. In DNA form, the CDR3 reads TGTGCCAGCAGCTCTAGGACAGGGGAGGCAACTAATGAAAAACTGTTTTTT.

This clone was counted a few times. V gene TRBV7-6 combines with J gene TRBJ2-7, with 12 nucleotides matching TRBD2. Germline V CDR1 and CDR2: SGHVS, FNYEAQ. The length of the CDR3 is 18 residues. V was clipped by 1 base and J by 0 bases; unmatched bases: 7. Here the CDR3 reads CASSLEASGGASSYEQYF. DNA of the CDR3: TGTGCCAGCAGCTTAGAAGCTAGCGGGGGGGCGAGCTCCTACGAGCAGTACTTC.

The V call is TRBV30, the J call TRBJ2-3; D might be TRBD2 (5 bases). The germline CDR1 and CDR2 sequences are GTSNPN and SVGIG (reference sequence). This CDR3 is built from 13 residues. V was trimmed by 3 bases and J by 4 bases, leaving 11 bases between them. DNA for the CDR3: TGTGCCTGGAGACCGGGCGGGTCAGATACGCAGTATTTT. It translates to CAWRPGGSDTQYF.

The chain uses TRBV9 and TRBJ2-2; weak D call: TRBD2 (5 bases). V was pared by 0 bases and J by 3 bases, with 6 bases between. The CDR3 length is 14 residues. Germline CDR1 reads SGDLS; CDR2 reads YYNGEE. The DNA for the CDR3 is TGTGCCAGCAGCGTAGCCGGGGACACCGGGGAGCTGTTTTTT. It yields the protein CASSVAGDTGELFF.

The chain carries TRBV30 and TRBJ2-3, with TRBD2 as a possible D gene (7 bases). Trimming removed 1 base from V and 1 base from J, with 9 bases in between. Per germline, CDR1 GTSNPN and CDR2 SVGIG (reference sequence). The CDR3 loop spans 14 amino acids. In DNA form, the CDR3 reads TGTGCCTGGAGTGGGGGGGGCGGCACAGATACGCAGTATTTT. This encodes CAWSGGGGTDTQYF.